The 22 T cell receptor beta chains below come from one sample, sequenced in a study of molecular identifiers for immune sequencing clone quantification. TCRdb used MiXCR to reprocess the PCR reads, holding one entry per CDR3 protein. Among just under 65,000 distinct CDR3 sequences listed, about 17% were seen once. The sample was naive CD8+ T cells from blood, with Jurkat cell RNA spiked in. This sample's subset: FACS-sorted CD8+CD4-CCR7+CD45RA+ naive T cells. Source of these receptors: a human donor in good health. Some libraries in this study had Jurkat cell RNA spiked in.

A remark on this clonotype: This may arise from a read error, as a much more abundant clone is one base away. The J gene is TRBJ2-2, the V gene TRBV2, with no clear D. The CDR3 length is 16 residues. V shed 8 bases and J shed 6 bases, with 22 bases lying between them. Germline CDR1 SNHLY, CDR2 FYNNEI. In nucleotides, the CDR3 is TGTGCCAGCGTGTGGTCCTATGAGGCCGGCGCCGGGGAGCTGTTTTTT. Its protein product is CASVWSYEAGAGELFF. Together with reference TRBV2 and TRBJ2-2, the CDR3 gives the full variable domain: EPEVTQTPSHQVTQMGQEVILRCVPISNHLYFYWYRQILGQKVEFLVSFYNNEISEKSEIFDDQFSVERPDGSNFTLKIRSTKLEDSAMYFCASVWSYEAGAGELFFGEGSRLTVL.

This clonotype was observed a few times. A much larger clonotype is one base distant, so this may be a read error. The chain recombines TRBV7-8 with TRBJ2-7; TRBD2 aligns across 12 bases. Germline CDR1 and CDR2: SGHVS and FQNEAQ. This CDR3 contains 20 residues. The chain's CDR3 is CASRRYSGGSGLAGPGEHYF. CDR3 DNA: TGTGCCAGCAGACGCTACTCAGGGGGATCAGGACTAGCGGGACCGGGCGAGCATTACTTC.

Notes on this clonotype: Since a much larger clone is just one base distant, this may be a read error. The rearrangement uses TRBV29-1 and TRBJ1-3; D might be TRBD1 (5 bases). This CDR3 spans 15 amino acids. CDR1 and CDR2 (germline): SQVTM, ANQGSEA. CDR3 sequence (DNA): TGCAGCGTTGAAGATTTAGGGCTCGGGGGAAGCACCATATATTTT. This codes for CSVEDLGLGGSTIYF.

The sample holds many counts of this clonotype. The rearrangement uses TRBV13 and TRBJ2-7; 8 nucleotides align to TRBD2. Losses at the gene ends were 4 bases for V and 2 bases for J; bases not matched to a gene: 7. CDR1 and CDR2 from the germline V gene are PRHDT and FYEKMQ (reference sequence). This CDR3 is built from 15 residues. CDR3 sequence: CASSSLTGGAYEQYF. CDR3 nucleotides: TGTGCCAGCAGCTCCTTGACGGGAGGGGCCTACGAGCAGTACTTC.

This clonotype was counted at least ten times. The rearrangement links TRBV13 to TRBJ2-3, with 8 bases lining up with TRBD1. This CDR3 region has 16 residues. Germline CDR1 reads PRHDT; CDR2 reads FYEKMQ (reference sequence). V trimming: 1 base; J trimming: 0 bases; junction bases outside the gene matches: 3. In nucleotides, the CDR3 is TGTGCCAGCAGCTTAGCAGGGGGCTCTAGCACAGATACGCAGTATTTT. Its translation: CASSLAGGSSTDTQYF.

V is TRBV28 and J is TRBJ1-4, with a possible D match to TRBD1 (6 bases). This CDR3 comprises 15 residues. In germline, CDR1 is MDHEN, CDR2 SYDVKM. The V end was cut by 2 bases, the J end by 5 bases, with 12 bases between. The CDR3 bases are TGTGCCAGCAGTTTAATTGGACAGTCCAATGAAAAACTGTTTTTT. Its protein is CASSLIGQSNEKLFF.

This clonotype was seen many times. CDR3 amino acids: CSASLNTEAFF. CDR3 nucleotides: TGCAGTGCTAGTTTGAACACTGAAGCTTTCTTT. V and J are TRBV20-1 and TRBJ1-1; D remains unclear. Between the trimmed V and J ends, which lost 3 bases and 0 bases, there was a span of 2 bases. The germline CDR1 and CDR2 sequences are DFQATT and SNEGSKA (reference sequence). This CDR3 has 11 residues.

This clonotype was seen at least ten times. A junction boundary mismatches the germline segment, possibly from a read error. The V and J genes are TRBV7-7 and TRBJ2-2; 8 bases are shared with TRBD1. Germline-derived CDR1 and CDR2 are SSHAT and FNYEAQ (reference sequence). The CDR3 has 16 amino acids. The CDR3 spells CASSHTDRGKTGELFF. CDR3 DNA: TGTGCTAGCAGCCACACTGACAGGGGAAAGACCGGGGAGCTGTTTTTT.

In its sample, this clonotype was seen many times. This chain connects TRBV7-8 to TRBJ2-5; D is ambiguous. This CDR3 has 12 amino acids. Germline V lookup: CDR1 SGHVS, CDR2 FQNEAQ. Trimming removed 1 base from V and 5 bases from J, with 5 bases in between. The chain's CDR3 is CASSLGYETQYF. The CDR3, as DNA: TGTGCCAGCAGCTTAGGTTACGAGACCCAGTACTTC.

The sample holds many counts of this clonotype. V is TRBV4-2 and J is TRBJ1-1, with D perhaps TRBD1 (6 bases). Germline CDR1 LGHNA, CDR2 YNFKEQ. V lost 3 bases to trimming and J lost 6 bases, with 17 bases between them. The CDR3 totals 15 residues. CDR3 region: CASSHSGEFYSEAFF. The DNA for the CDR3 is TGTGCCAGCAGCCACTCAGGGGAGTTCTACTCTGAAGCTTTCTTT.

J is TRBJ2-1 and V is TRBV27; no firm D call. The germline V and J ends were trimmed by 7 bases and 9 bases, with 10 bases remaining between them. Germline V gives CDR1 MNHEY, CDR2 SMNVEV (reference sequence). The CDR3 length is 11 residues. In DNA form, the CDR3 reads TGTGCCAGCACATCTAGATCTGAGCAGTTCTTC. Its protein product is CASTSRSEQFF.

The chain joins TRBV4-1 to TRBJ2-7; D remains ambiguous. Trimming cost V 0 bases and J 1 base, with 7 bases left between them. There are 14 residues in the CDR3. The germline V gene has CDR1 MGHRA and CDR2 YSYEKL. The CDR3 region is CASSQERGSYEQYF. Written as DNA, the CDR3 is TGCGCCAGCAGCCAAGAGAGAGGTTCCTACGAGCAGTACTTC.

Ten or more counts support this clonotype. This chain uses TRBV10-2 with TRBJ1-1; D ambiguous. There are 13 residues in the CDR3. The germline CDR1 and CDR2 sequences are WSHSY and SAAADI. V was trimmed by 5 bases and J by 4 bases, leaving 11 bases between them. The CDR3 DNA reads TGCGCCAGCAGTTCCTATGGAGTCACTGAAGCTTTCTTT. Protein sequence: CASSSYGVTEAFF.

This clonotype was seen a handful of times. Being one base from a much bigger clone, this may be a read error. V usage is TRBV2 and J usage is TRBJ2-7, with TRBD2 matching 7 bases. CDR3 length equals 16 residues. Per germline, CDR1 SNHLY and CDR2 FYNNEI. The V gene end was trimmed by 8 bases and the J gene end by 2 bases; junction bases not matched to a gene: 15. The CDR3 loop reads CASSVRTGGEPYEQYF. CDR3 bases: TGTGCCAGCTCCGTCCGCACGGGAGGTGAACCCTACGAGCAGTACTTC.

This clonotype was counted at least ten times. The V gene is TRBV11-2, the J gene TRBJ2-1; D gene unclear. The CDR3 runs 11 residues. V lost 4 bases, J lost 8 bases, and 6 bases lay in between. The germline V gene encodes CDR1 SGHAT and CDR2 FQNNGV. Written as DNA, the CDR3 is TGTGCCAGCAGCTCACTGGATGAGCAGTTCTTC. It is translated as CASSSLDEQFF.

This clonotype was picked up many times. The chain combines TRBV19 with TRBJ2-7; 8 positions match TRBD1. J was trimmed by 0 bases and V by 6 bases; bases with no gene match: 4. Germline CDR1 reads LNHDA; CDR2 reads SQIVND (reference sequence). The CDR3 contains 14 residues. The CDR3 region has the DNA TGTGCCAGTAGCCTGACAGGGGCCTCCTACGAGCAGTACTTC. Its protein is CASSLTGASYEQYF.

This clonotype was seen many times. V is TRBV29-1 and J is TRBJ1-5, with 7 positions matching TRBD1. This CDR3 has 15 amino acids. Germline CDR1 and CDR2: SQVTM and ANQGSEA. J gave up 6 bases and V 6 bases, and 14 bases lay outside the gene matches. CDR3 residues: CSVRMFTGVPQPQHF. CDR3 DNA: TGCAGCGTCCGAATGTTCACAGGGGTCCCTCAGCCCCAGCATTTT.

Only one count was recorded for this clonotype. A read error may be the cause here, since a much bigger clone is one base away. The rearrangement joins TRBV20-1 to TRBJ2-1; either TRBD1 or TRBD2 may fit D (5 bases each). The CDR3 sequence is 11 residues long. The germline V gene encodes CDR1 DFQATT and CDR2 SNEGSKA (reference sequence). CDR3 sequence: CSASGGVEQSF. The CDR3 DNA reads as TGCAGTGCTAGTGGGGGAGTTGAGCAGTCCTTC.

This clonotype has at least ten counts. V usage is TRBV3-1 and J usage is TRBJ2-5; unclear D gene. There are 13 residues in the CDR3. Trimming left V 5 bases short and J 9 bases short, with 16 bases between. The germline gives CDR1 LGHDT, CDR2 YNNKEL (reference sequence). The CDR3 DNA reads as TGTGCCAGCAGCAAAGGGCCCTTACGGGCCCAGTACTTC. This sequence encodes CASSKGPLRAQYF.

On this clonotype itself: A much larger clone lies one base from this, so it may be a read error. This chain links TRBV12-3 or TRBV12-4 with TRBJ2-2; a possible D gene is TRBD2 (6 bases). CDR3 length: 15 amino acids. Trimming cost V 3 bases and J 5 bases, with 13 bases left between them. Here the CDR3 reads CASSFTGVRTGELFF. CDR3 coding DNA: TGTGCCAGCAGTTTTACGGGAGTTCGGACCGGGGAGCTGTTTTTT.

Many counts were recorded for this clonotype. This sequence joins TRBV5-6 and TRBJ1-5, with D tentatively TRBD1 (5 bases). V was trimmed by 7 bases and J by 3 bases, leaving 11 bases between them. This CDR3 has 13 amino acids. Germline V gene sequence: CDR1 SGHDT, CDR2 YYEEEE. The chain's CDR3 is CASSAGYNQPQHF. The CDR3 nucleotides are TGTGCCAGCTCTGCAGGGTACAATCAGCCCCAGCATTTT.

About this clonotype: A read error is possible here, since a much larger clone lies one base away. The conserved closing phenylalanine or tryptophan is absent in this CDR3, likely reflecting a read error. The chain employs TRBV29-1 and TRBJ2-5, with a possible D match to TRBD2 (6 bases). Between the trimmed V and J ends, which lost 7 bases and 0 bases, there was a span of 9 bases. Germline V gene data show CDR1 as SQVTM and CDR2 as ANQGSEA. The CDR3 is made up of 12 amino acids. The CDR3 DNA reads TGCAGCGGATGGGAGGACCAAGAGACCCAGTACTAC. Amino acids: CSGWEDQETQYY.